Given below is one T cell receptor (beta chain) in context. Original methodology: Quantification of nucleated cells was approximated via reference gene primer amplification. The data were produced by immunoSEQ multiplex PCR, yet TCRdb's version contains in-frame clones alone and is incomplete. V and J calls and clone size are given by that table; D and trimming were obtained from the DNA. The sample includes around 68,000 clones, approximately 93% of them seen just once. This entry comes from a study of blood T cell repertoires in COVID-19. Study information: COVID-19 samples from acute and convalescent phases originated in the United States, Italy and Spain. Sources were T cells, B-cell-depleted T cells, or PBMCs; the material itself was cDNA or gDNA.

V shed 4 bases and J 2 bases; nucleotides not matched to a gene: 6. Germline lookup yields CDR1 SGHNT and CDR2 YYREEE (reference sequence). The CDR3 is 15 amino acids. Sequenced: peripheral blood. The receptor comes from a man between 65 and 85 years old with active COVID-19. The chain links TRBV5-4 to TRBJ2-5; TRBD2 matches 9 bases. The CDR3 sequence: CASSLQGLAQETQYF. Here the CDR3 DNA reads TGTGCCAGCAGCCTACAGGGACTAGCTCAAGAGACCCAGTACTTC. Supplemented by reference TRBV5-4 and TRBJ2-5, the full variable domain reads ETGVTQSPTHLIKTRGQQVTLRCSSQSGHNTVSWYQQALGQGPQFIFQYYREEENGRGNFPPRFSGLQFPNYSSELNVNALELDDSALYLCASSLQGLAQETQYFGPGTRLLVL.